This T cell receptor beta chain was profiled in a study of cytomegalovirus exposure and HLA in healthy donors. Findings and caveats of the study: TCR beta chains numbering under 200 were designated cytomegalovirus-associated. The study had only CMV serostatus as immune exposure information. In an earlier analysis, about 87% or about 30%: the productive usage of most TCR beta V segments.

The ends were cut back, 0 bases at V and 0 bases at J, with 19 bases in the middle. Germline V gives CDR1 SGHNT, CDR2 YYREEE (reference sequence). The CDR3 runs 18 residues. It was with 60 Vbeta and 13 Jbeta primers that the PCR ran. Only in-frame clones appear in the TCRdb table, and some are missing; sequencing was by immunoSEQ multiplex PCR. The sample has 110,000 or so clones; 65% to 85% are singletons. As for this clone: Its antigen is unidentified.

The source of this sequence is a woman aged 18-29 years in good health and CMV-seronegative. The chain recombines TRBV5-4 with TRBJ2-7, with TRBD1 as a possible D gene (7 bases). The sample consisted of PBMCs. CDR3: CASSLAGGLGGISYEQYF. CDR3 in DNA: TGTGCCAGCAGCTTGGCAGGGGGGTTGGGCGGGATCTCCTACGAGCAGTACTTC. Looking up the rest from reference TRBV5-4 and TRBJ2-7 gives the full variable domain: ETGVTQSPTHLIKTRGQQVTLRCSSQSGHNTVSWYQQALGQGPQFIFQYYREEENGRGNFPPRFSGLQFPNYSSELNVNALELDDSALYLCASSLAGGLGGISYEQYFGPGTRLTVT.